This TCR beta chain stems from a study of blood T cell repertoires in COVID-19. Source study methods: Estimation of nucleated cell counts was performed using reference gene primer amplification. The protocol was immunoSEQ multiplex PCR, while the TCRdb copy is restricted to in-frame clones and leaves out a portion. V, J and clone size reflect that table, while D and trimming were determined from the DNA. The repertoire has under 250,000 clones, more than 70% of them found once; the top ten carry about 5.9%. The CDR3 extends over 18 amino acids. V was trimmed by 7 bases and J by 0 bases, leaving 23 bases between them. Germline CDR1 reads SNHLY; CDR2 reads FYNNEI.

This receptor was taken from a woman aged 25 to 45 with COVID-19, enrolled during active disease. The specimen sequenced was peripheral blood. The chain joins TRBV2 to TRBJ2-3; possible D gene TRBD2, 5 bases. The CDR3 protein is CASKDLSQRRTSTDTQYF. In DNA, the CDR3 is TGTGCCAGCAAAGATCTTTCCCAGCGGCGAACTAGCACAGATACGCAGTATTTT.